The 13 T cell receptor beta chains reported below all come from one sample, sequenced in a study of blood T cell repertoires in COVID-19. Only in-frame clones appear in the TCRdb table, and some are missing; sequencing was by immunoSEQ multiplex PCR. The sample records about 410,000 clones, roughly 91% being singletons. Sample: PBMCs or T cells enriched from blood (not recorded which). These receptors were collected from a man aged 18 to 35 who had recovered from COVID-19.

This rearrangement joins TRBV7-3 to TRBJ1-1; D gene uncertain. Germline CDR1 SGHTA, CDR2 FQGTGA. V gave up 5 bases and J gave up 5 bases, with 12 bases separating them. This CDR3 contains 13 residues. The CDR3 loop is CASSEQVRTEAFF. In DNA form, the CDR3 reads TGTGCCAGCAGCGAGCAGGTCAGAACTGAAGCTTTCTTT.

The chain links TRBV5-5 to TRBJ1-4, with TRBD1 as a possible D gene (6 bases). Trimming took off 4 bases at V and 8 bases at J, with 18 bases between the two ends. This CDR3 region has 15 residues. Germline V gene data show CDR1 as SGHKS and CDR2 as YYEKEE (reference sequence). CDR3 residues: CASSHPGGAAEKLFF. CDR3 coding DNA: TGTGCCAGCAGCCACCCCGGGGGGGCAGCCGAAAAACTGTTTTTT.

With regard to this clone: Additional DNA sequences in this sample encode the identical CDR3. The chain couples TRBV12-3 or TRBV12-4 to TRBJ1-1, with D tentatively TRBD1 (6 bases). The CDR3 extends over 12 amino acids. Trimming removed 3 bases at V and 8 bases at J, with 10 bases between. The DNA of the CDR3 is TGTGCCAGCAGTTTCTCCGGGACAGAAGCTTTCTTT. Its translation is CASSFSGTEAFF.

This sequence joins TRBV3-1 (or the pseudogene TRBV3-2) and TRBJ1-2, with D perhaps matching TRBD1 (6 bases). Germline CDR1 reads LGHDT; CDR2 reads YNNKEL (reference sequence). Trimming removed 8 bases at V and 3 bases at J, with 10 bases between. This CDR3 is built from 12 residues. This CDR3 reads CASARGDYGYTF. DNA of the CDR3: TGTGCCAGCGCCAGGGGTGACTATGGCTACACCTTC.

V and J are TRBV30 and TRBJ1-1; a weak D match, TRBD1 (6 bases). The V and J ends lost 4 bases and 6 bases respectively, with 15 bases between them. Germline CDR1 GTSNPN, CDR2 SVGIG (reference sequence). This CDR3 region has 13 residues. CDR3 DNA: TGTGCCTGGAAGGGAACAGGGAGAGCTGAAGCTTTCTTT. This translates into CAWKGTGRAEAFF.

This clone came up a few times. The CDR3 DNA reads as TGCGCCAGCAGCCTGTCAGGGGCAGGGAACACTGAAGCTTTCTTT. Its protein product is CASSLSGAGNTEAFF. This chain joins TRBV5-1 and TRBJ1-1; D might be TRBD1 (6 bases). Germline assignment: CDR1 SGHRS and CDR2 YFSETQ. This CDR3 has 15 residues. V lost 4 bases and J lost 1, with 14 bases in between.

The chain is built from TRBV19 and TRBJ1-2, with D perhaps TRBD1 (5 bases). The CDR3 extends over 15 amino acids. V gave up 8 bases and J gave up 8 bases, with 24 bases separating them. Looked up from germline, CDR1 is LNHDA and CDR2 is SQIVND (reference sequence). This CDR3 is CASSPSLDSLRGYTF. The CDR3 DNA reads TGTGCCAGTTCCCCCTCCCTTGACAGCCTACGGGGCTACACCTTC.

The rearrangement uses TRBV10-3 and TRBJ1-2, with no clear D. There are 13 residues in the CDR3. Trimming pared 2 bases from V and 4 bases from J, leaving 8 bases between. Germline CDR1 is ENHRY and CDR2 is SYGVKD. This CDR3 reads CAISEVGGYGYTF. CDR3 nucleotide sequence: TGTGCCATCAGTGAGGTAGGCGGCTATGGCTACACCTTC.

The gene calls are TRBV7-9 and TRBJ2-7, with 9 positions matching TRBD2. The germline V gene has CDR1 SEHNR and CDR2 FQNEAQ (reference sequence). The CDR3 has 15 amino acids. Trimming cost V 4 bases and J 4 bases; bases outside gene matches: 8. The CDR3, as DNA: TGTGCCAGCAGCTCTACCGGGACTAGCTTATACGAGCAGTACTTC. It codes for CASSSTGTSLYEQYF.

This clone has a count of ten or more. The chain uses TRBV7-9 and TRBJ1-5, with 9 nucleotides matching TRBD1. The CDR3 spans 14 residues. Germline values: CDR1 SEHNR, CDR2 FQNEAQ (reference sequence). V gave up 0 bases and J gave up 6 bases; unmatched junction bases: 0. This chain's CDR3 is CASSLATGGQPQHF. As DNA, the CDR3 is TGTGCCAGCAGCTTAGCGACAGGGGGTCAGCCCCAGCATTTT.

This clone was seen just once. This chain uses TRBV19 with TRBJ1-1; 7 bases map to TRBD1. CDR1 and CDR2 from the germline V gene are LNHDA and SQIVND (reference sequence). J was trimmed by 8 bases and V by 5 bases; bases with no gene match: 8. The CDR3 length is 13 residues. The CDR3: CASSRSGGLEAFF. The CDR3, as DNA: TGTGCCAGTAGTCGGTCAGGGGGTCTGGAAGCTTTCTTT.

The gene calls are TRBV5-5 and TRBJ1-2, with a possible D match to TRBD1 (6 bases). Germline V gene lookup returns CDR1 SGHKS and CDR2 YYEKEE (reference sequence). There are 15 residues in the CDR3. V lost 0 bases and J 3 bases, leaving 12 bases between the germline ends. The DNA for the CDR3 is TGTGCCAGCAGCTTGGAAGGGACAAGGGACTATGGCTACACCTTC. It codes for CASSLEGTRDYGYTF.

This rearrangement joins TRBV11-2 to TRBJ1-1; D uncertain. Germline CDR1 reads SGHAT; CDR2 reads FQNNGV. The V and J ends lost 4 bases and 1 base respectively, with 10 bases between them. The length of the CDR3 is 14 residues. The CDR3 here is CASSSRQTNTEAFF. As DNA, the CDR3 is TGTGCCAGCAGCTCCCGACAAACGAACACTGAAGCTTTCTTT.